These T cell receptor beta chains were read from a single sample in a study of blood T cell repertoires in COVID-19. Some clones are missing from TCRdb's copy, which holds only in-frame ones; the method was immunoSEQ multiplex PCR. This sample has some 250,000 clones, with 70% to 90% found just once. Sequencing was carried out using peripheral blood. These receptors all come from a woman aged 25 to 39 who had recovered from COVID-19. The CDR3 runs from the conserved cysteine through the conserved F or W. D genes are given only for firm matches. Size is omitted from some rows. Given values are once, few, many or a class for expanded clones.

d_call	v_call	j_call	clone_size	cdr3_nt	cdr3_aa
TRBD2	TRBV7-6	TRBJ2-1	-	TGTGCCAGCAGCTCGATTAGCGGGGGTGACAATGAGCAGTTCTTC	CASSSISGGDNEQFF
-	TRBV19	TRBJ2-1	-	TGTGCCAGTAGTATAGATTTATCGGAGGAGGAGTTCTTC	CASSIDLSEEEFF
TRBD2	TRBV29-1	TRBJ2-1	once	TGCAGCGTGGAACTAGCGGGGGGGTCGGATGAGCAGTTCTTC	CSVELAGGSDEQFF
-	TRBV11-3	TRBJ2-7	-	TGTGCCAGCGCAGGCGGGGGCGGAGGATTTGACGAGCAGTACTTC	CASAGGGGGFDEQYF
-	TRBV7-6	TRBJ2-1	few	TGTGCCAGCAGCTTAGGGGCGGGGAGCTCCTACAATGAGCAGTTCTTC	CASSLGAGSSYNEQFF
-	TRBV6-2/TRBV6-3	TRBJ1-2	-	TGTGCCAGCAGTGTACGGCGGCCTAACTATGGCTACACCTTC	CASSVRRPNYGYTF
TRBD2	TRBV5-6	TRBJ2-5	-	TGTGCCAGCAACCCTCGGGGACTAGCGGGGATGGAGACCCAGTACTTC	CASNPRGLAGMETQYF
TRBD2	TRBV6-6	TRBJ2-2	-	TGTGCCAGCAGTTATACGGGGGGGGGCACCGGGGAGCTGTTTTTT	CASSYTGGGTGELFF
TRBD2	TRBV7-2	TRBJ2-7	few	TGTGCCAGCAGCTTAGGAGGCGGGGGGGGCTCCTACGAGCAGTACTTC	CASSLGGGGGSYEQYF
-	TRBV6-5	TRBJ2-1	-	TGTGCCAGCAGCGGCGGAGCAGGGGTGGCTGAGCAGTTCTTC	CASSGGAGVAEQFF
TRBD1	TRBV29-1	TRBJ2-2	once	TGCAGCGTTGAAAAGAGACTTGGGCAGGGGGCTGACACCGGGGAGCTGTTTTTT	CSVEKRLGQGADTGELFF
TRBD1	TRBV4-2	TRBJ2-2	once	TGTGCCAGCAGCCACGGGACAGGGGGCATTTTATCCGGGGAGCTGTTTTTT	CASSHGTGGILSGELFF
TRBD1	TRBV7-3	TRBJ2-5	-	TGTGCCAGCAGCTCGGACAGGGAAGAGACCCAGTACTTC	CASSSDREETQYF
-	TRBV9	TRBJ1-6	few	TGTGCCAGCAGCATAGACCCTAATAATTCACCCCTCCACTTT	CASSIDPNNSPLHF
TRBD2	TRBV27	TRBJ2-1	-	TGTGCCAGCAGTTTAGTTGGGACTAGCGGGGGTGGGGAGCAGTTCTTC	CASSLVGTSGGGEQFF